This T cell receptor (beta chain) was found in a study of blood T cell repertoires in COVID-19. Study in general: Samples representing acute and convalescent COVID-19 were sourced from the United States, Italy and Spain.

Trimming stripped 4 bases from V and 4 bases from J, with 16 bases between. The CDR3 loop spans 15 amino acids. Germline V lookup: CDR1 KGHSH, CDR2 LQKENI. Sequencing used immunoSEQ multiplex PCR; TCRdb keeps in-frame clones, though not all of them. The table shows about 220,000 clones, with around 83% occurring only once. Everyone who took part was about 18 to 89 years old, and they came from about 23 US areas. The source is a middle-aged woman with acute COVID-19. The chain uses TRBV18 and TRBJ1-1, with no clear D. The material sequenced was PBMCs or T cells enriched from blood (not recorded which). CDR3 bases: TGTGCCAGCTCACTGTCATCAGGCATCGCCACTGAAGCTTTCTTT. Amino acid sequence: CASSLSSGIATEAFF.